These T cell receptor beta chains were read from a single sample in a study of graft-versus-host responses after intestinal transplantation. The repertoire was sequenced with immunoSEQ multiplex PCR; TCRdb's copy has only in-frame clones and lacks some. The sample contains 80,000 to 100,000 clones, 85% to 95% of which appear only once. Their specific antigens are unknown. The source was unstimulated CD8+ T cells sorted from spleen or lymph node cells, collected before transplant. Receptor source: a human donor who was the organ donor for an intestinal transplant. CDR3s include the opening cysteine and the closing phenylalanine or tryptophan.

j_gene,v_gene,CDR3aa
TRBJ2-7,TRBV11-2,CASSLDPDSQLGSYEQYF
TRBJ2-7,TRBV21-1,CASGPQGSFYEQYF
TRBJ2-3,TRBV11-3,CASSRYGGVDGTDTQYF
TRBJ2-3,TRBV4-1,CASSQDPPDRVASDTQYF
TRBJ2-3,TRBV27,CASSLLAGGPGDTQYF
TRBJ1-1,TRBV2,CASSEVAGMNTEAFF
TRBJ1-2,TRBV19,CASSIELGPVRNRNYGYTF
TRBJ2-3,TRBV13,CASSQAAIASYTDTQYF
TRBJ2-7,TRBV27,CASSLGTSVNEQYF
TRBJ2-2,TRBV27,CASSGTVNTGELFF
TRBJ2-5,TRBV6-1,CASSVRQGRWETQYF
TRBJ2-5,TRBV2,CASSPHTTGPPEETQYF
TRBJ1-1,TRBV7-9,CASSLERSFLEFDTEAFF
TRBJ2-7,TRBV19,CASSIGSAVTYEQYF
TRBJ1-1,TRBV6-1,CASSEVDSTEAFF
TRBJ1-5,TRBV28,CATSAGDHQPQHF
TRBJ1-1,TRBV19,CASSVNLMGAREAFF
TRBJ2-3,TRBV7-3,CASSRSGGTTDTQYF
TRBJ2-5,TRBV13,CASSPRGFQETQYF
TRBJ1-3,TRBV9,CASSVGGTAISGNTIYF
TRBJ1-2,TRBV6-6,CASSPGHMSPYGYTF
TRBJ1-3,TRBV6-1,CASSEDLSSGNTIYF
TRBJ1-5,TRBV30,CAWSVRGQGQPQHF
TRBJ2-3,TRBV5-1,CASSRGFGTDTQYF